One and the same sample provided the 28 T cell receptor beta chains below, sequenced in a study of blood T cell repertoires in COVID-19. Here immunoSEQ multiplex PCR was the method, and the copy in TCRdb shows in-frame clones only, minus some. Here the sample spans some 220,000 clones, 85% being singletons. Sequenced: peripheral blood. The receptors originated from a woman between 55 and 75 years old with active or convalescent COVID-19.

This clone came up a few times. The chain recombines TRBV3-1 (or the pseudogene TRBV3-2) with TRBJ2-7, with 9 bases fitting TRBD1. V lost 1 base to trimming and J lost 4 bases; unmatched junction nucleotides: 5. The germline CDR1 and CDR2 sequences are LGHDT and YNNKEL (reference sequence). The CDR3 has 15 residues. DNA of the CDR3: TGTGCCAGCAGCCAAGGACGGACAGGGGTTTACGAGCAGTACGTC. It yields the protein CASSQGRTGVYEQYV.

This chain uses TRBV18 with TRBJ1-4; 7 nucleotides align to TRBD1. The V gene end was trimmed by 1 base and the J gene end by 4 bases; junction bases not matched to a gene: 6. CDR3 size: 16 residues. Germline V gene data show CDR1 as KGHSH and CDR2 as LQKENI. Here the CDR3 DNA reads TGTGCCAGCTCACCACGACAGGGTGGTTTTAATGAAAAACTGTTTTTT. It is translated as CASSPRQGGFNEKLFF.

V usage is TRBV19 and J usage is TRBJ1-2; 8 nucleotides agree with TRBD1. CDR3 length: 12 amino acids. Trimming at V came to 7 bases and at J to 4 bases, leaving 2 bases not matched to a gene. Looked up from germline, CDR1 is LNHDA and CDR2 is SQIVND (reference sequence). The CDR3, as DNA: TGTGCCAGTACTGACAGGGGCTATGGCTACACCTTC. Translation: CASTDRGYGYTF.

This clone showed up just once. The chain is built from TRBV7-3 and TRBJ2-2, with D perhaps matching TRBD2 (6 bases). Germline V gene lookup returns CDR1 SGHTA and CDR2 FQGTGA. The CDR3 is made up of 13 amino acids. V was clipped by 3 bases and J by 6 bases, with 8 bases between them. The CDR3 DNA reads TGTGCCAGCAGCTTGCGGGGCTCCGGGGAGCTGTTTTTT. It translates to CASSLRGSGELFF.

The chain joins TRBV6-1 to TRBJ2-7; 14 nucleotides match TRBD2. Germline CDR1 MNHNS, CDR2 SASEGT. This CDR3 has 18 amino acids. V lost 2 bases and J lost 3; bases outside the gene matches: 9. CDR3 nucleotides: TGTGCCAGCAGTGAATTTCTGTGGACTAGCGGGAGGAACTACGAGCAGTACTTC. Protein product: CASSEFLWTSGRNYEQYF.

The chain combines TRBV18 with TRBJ1-2; 7 bases align to TRBD1. The CDR3 consists of 14 residues. Germline values: CDR1 KGHSH, CDR2 LQKENI. V gave up 8 bases and J gave up 4 bases; unmatched junction bases: 10. This CDR3 is CASGRDSLFYGYTF. In DNA, the CDR3 is TGTGCCAGCGGCCGGGACAGCCTATTCTATGGCTACACCTTC. Full variable domain (missing parts from reference TRBV18 and TRBJ1-2): NAGVMQNPRHLVRRRGQEARLRCSPMKGHSHVYWYRQLPEEGLKFMVYLQKENIIDESGMPKERFSAEFPKEGPSILRIQQVVRGDSAAYFCASGRDSLFYGYTFGSGTRLTVV.

The chain links TRBV19 to TRBJ1-1; 7 nucleotides match TRBD1. The CDR3 has 14 amino acids. V shed 2 bases and J 3 bases; nucleotides not matched to a gene: 3. Germline V gene sequence: CDR1 LNHDA, CDR2 SQIVND (reference sequence). The CDR3 region has the DNA TGTGCCAGTAGTATAAAGCAGGGGGACACTGAAGCTTTCTTT. It codes for CASSIKQGDTEAFF.

This rearrangement joins TRBV19 to TRBJ1-5; perhaps TRBD1 as D (5 bases). CDR1 and CDR2 (germline): LNHDA, SQIVND (reference sequence). The CDR3 is 14 residues long. V was clipped by 6 bases and J by 0 bases, with 9 bases between them. The CDR3 sequence: CASRGQYSNQPQHF. CDR3 bases: TGTGCCAGTAGAGGACAATATAGCAATCAGCCCCAGCATTTT.

CDR3 in DNA: TGTGCCAGCAGTCACCAGTCGACAGGTTGGGAAAAACTGTTTTTT. Its protein is CASSHQSTGWEKLFF. The V gene is TRBV28, the J gene TRBJ1-4; D perhaps matches TRBD1 (6 bases). Trimming took off 5 bases at V and 8 bases at J, with 18 bases between the two ends. Germline V gene data show CDR1 as MDHEN and CDR2 as SYDVKM. The CDR3 length is 15 residues.

The chain links TRBV7-2 to TRBJ2-3; 9 positions agree with TRBD1. This CDR3 region has 15 residues. Germline values: CDR1 SGHTA, CDR2 FQGNSA. With 0 bases clipped from V and 3 bases from J, the junction kept 1 base outside the gene matches. CDR3 protein: CASSLAGQGTDTQYF. CDR3 bases: TGTGCCAGCAGCTTAGCGGGACAGGGTACAGATACGCAGTATTTT.

The chain couples TRBV6-5 to TRBJ1-1; 10 bases line up with TRBD1. Trimming at V came to 5 bases and at J to 6 bases, leaving 6 bases not matched to a gene. CDR1 and CDR2 (germline): MNHEY, SVGAGI. CDR3 size: 14 residues. The CDR3 is CASSPDRGPAEAFF. The CDR3 DNA is TGTGCCAGCAGTCCCGACAGGGGGCCGGCTGAAGCTTTCTTT.

The V gene is TRBV7-9, the J gene TRBJ2-5; TRBD2 aligns across 8 bases. V shed 4 bases, J shed 1 base, and the junction held 8 bases outside the gene matches. From germline, CDR1 is SEHNR and CDR2 FQNEAQ (reference sequence). The CDR3 is made up of 16 amino acids. The CDR3 sequence is CASSSPGGAAQETQYF. The CDR3 coding sequence is TGTGCCAGCAGCTCCCCCGGGGGGGCAGCCCAAGAGACCCAGTACTTC.

This clone has a handful of counts. The CDR3 bases are TGTGCCAGCAGTTTAACAGGGAGGGGAAACATTCAGTACTTC. It yields the protein CASSLTGRGNIQYF. This chain joins TRBV28 and TRBJ2-4, with a tentative D call TRBD2 (7 bases). Germline CDR1 and CDR2: MDHEN and SYDVKM. V dropped 2 bases and J dropped 6 bases, with 11 bases sitting between them. The CDR3 sequence is 14 residues long.

The V call is TRBV4-1, the J call TRBJ2-2, with 9 bases identical to TRBD1. This CDR3 has 18 residues. Germline V gene sequence: CDR1 MGHRA, CDR2 YSYEKL. Trimming at V came to 1 base and at J to 5 bases, leaving 11 bases not matched to a gene. The CDR3 sequence is CASSQGDRVRVHTGELFF. CDR3 in DNA: TGCGCCAGCAGCCAAGGGGACAGGGTTCGTGTTCATACCGGGGAGCTGTTTTTT.

The chain links TRBV7-9 to TRBJ1-1; TRBD1 matches at 9 bases. The germline gives CDR1 SEHNR, CDR2 FQNEAQ (reference sequence). Germline trimming cut 4 bases from V and 3 bases from J; bases unmatched to any gene: 6. This CDR3 is 15 amino acids long. The CDR3: CASSWGQGGYTEAFF. The CDR3 bases are TGTGCCAGCAGCTGGGGACAGGGAGGGTACACTGAAGCTTTCTTT.

The chain joins TRBV30 to TRBJ2-7; 7 nucleotides match TRBD1. The CDR3 has 13 residues. Germline V CDR1 and CDR2: GTSNPN, SVGIG (reference sequence). J was trimmed by 4 bases and V by 1 base; bases with no gene match: 4. CDR3 bases: TGTGCCTGGAGTGCGGGACAGTTATACGAGCAGTACTTC. Amino acid sequence: CAWSAGQLYEQYF.

This clone was picked up one time. The V and J genes are TRBV7-2 and TRBJ1-1; TRBD1 matches 7 bases. With 3 bases clipped from V and 1 base from J, the junction kept 2 bases outside the gene matches. The V gene's germline CDR1 is SGHTA and CDR2 FQGNSA. This CDR3 has 14 amino acids. For the CDR3, the DNA is TGTGCCAGCAGCTTGGGACAGACGAACACTGAAGCTTTCTTT. It encodes CASSLGQTNTEAFF.

The chain has TRBV2 and TRBJ2-5; D is uncertain. CDR3 size: 15 residues. Per germline, CDR1 SNHLY and CDR2 FYNNEI. V was clipped by 0 bases and J by 1 base, with 9 bases between them. CDR3 protein: CASSEARRSQETQYF. The DNA of the CDR3 is TGTGCCAGCAGTGAAGCGCGACGGAGCCAAGAGACCCAGTACTTC. Full variable domain (remainder filled in from reference TRBV2 and TRBJ2-5): EPEVTQTPSHQVTQMGQEVILRCVPISNHLYFYWYRQILGQKVEFLVSFYNNEISEKSEIFDDQFSVERPDGSNFTLKIRSTKLEDSAMYFCASSEARRSQETQYFGPGTRLLVL.

CDR3 DNA: TGTGCCAGCAGAAACCACAGGGGGCAAGAGACCCAGTACTTC. The encoded protein is CASRNHRGQETQYF. The genes are TRBV11-2 and TRBJ2-5, with 8 bases matching TRBD1. CDR1 is SGHAT, CDR2 FQNNGV, per germline. The CDR3 totals 14 residues. V dropped 6 bases and J dropped 2; count of bases not matched to a gene: 5.

The chain has TRBV3-1 (or the pseudogene TRBV3-2) and TRBJ1-4, with a possible D match to TRBD1 (6 bases). V lost 4 bases and J 12 bases, leaving 21 bases between the germline ends. The length of the CDR3 is 15 residues. CDR1 is LGHDT and CDR2 is YNNKEL in the germline V gene (reference sequence). In DNA, the CDR3 is TGTGCCAGCAGCCTTCGAACGGGGGGCCCCATTGAACTGTTTTTT. Translated, it gives CASSLRTGGPIELFF.

The chain uses TRBV19 and TRBJ1-1, with unresolved D. V was pared by 8 bases and J by 1 base, with 14 bases between. Germline CDR1 is LNHDA and CDR2 is SQIVND (reference sequence). This CDR3 region has 14 residues. CDR3 in DNA: TGTGCCAGTGGACTATCAGCCTCGAACACTGAAGCTTTCTTT. Translated: CASGLSASNTEAFF.

This clone was seen many times. The chain joins TRBV9 to TRBJ1-6; the match to TRBD1 covers 10 bases. Germline V gene lookup returns CDR1 SGDLS and CDR2 YYNGEE. The CDR3 spans 16 residues. With 3 bases clipped from V and 10 bases from J, the junction kept 10 bases outside the gene matches. CDR3 sequence reads: CASSGQGARVGSPLHF. The DNA of the CDR3 is TGTGCCAGCAGCGGACAGGGGGCCCGAGTAGGCTCACCCCTCCACTTT.

The chain is built from TRBV19 and TRBJ1-2; D is unresolved. CDR1 and CDR2 (germline): LNHDA, SQIVND (reference sequence). V dropped 0 bases and J dropped 5 bases, with 7 bases sitting between them. CDR3 length equals 13 residues. CDR3 residues: CASSIDREYGYTF. The CDR3 DNA sequence: TGTGCCAGTAGTATAGATCGGGAGTATGGCTACACCTTC.

The rearrangement links TRBV7-9 to TRBJ1-5; no clear D. The ends were cut back, 2 bases at V and 5 bases at J, with 16 bases in the middle. CDR3 length: 16 residues. CDR1 is SEHNR and CDR2 is FQNEAQ in the germline V gene (reference sequence). This chain's CDR3 is CASSLWYGGSDQPQHF. The CDR3 bases are TGTGCCAGCAGCTTATGGTATGGAGGGTCGGATCAGCCCCAGCATTTT.

In DNA form, the CDR3 reads TGTGCCAGCAGCCGGACTAGCGGATACAATGAGCAGTTCTTC. This codes for CASSRTSGYNEQFF. The rearrangement joins TRBV11-2 to TRBJ2-1; TRBD2 aligns across 10 bases. This CDR3 has 14 amino acids. CDR1 and CDR2 from the germline V gene are SGHAT and FQNNGV. With 5 bases clipped from V and 4 bases from J, the junction kept 2 bases outside the gene matches.

The chain recombines TRBV6-1 with TRBJ1-5; a weak D match, TRBD1 (5 bases). V was clipped by 2 bases and J by 5 bases, with 10 bases between them. The CDR3 covers 14 residues. CDR1 and CDR2 from the germline V gene are MNHNS and SASEGT. The CDR3 protein is CASSEIREDQPQHF. CDR3 in DNA: TGTGCCAGCAGTGAAATCAGGGAAGATCAGCCCCAGCATTTT.

The chain links TRBV11-3 to TRBJ2-7; D perhaps matches TRBD1 (5 bases). V was trimmed by 0 bases and J by 6 bases, leaving 12 bases between them. The germline V gene encodes CDR1 SGHNT and CDR2 YENEEA. The CDR3 is made up of 14 amino acids. CDR3 sequence reads: CASSLDPQGFEQYF. The CDR3 DNA reads as TGTGCCAGCAGCTTAGATCCGCAGGGCTTCGAGCAGTACTTC.

The count of this clone is one. V is TRBV25-1 and J is TRBJ2-6; TRBD1 matches at 7 bases. Per germline, CDR1 MGHDK and CDR2 SYGVNS. This CDR3 comprises 17 residues. V trimming: 4 bases; J trimming: 0 bases; junction bases outside the gene matches: 6. This chain's CDR3 is CASSGYRQGSGANVLTF. CDR3 DNA: TGTGCCAGCAGTGGGTACCGACAGGGCTCTGGGGCCAACGTCCTGACTTTC.